The entry below gives a single TCR beta chain sequence along with its context. Some clones are missing from TCRdb's copy, which holds only in-frame ones; the method was immunoSEQ multiplex PCR. This sample has some 9,000 clones, with roughly 78% found just once. This entry is derived from a study of sequential checkpoint blockade in melanoma. Across the whole study: Arm A got nivolumab then ipilimumab; arm B the reverse, 1:1. Both treatment sequences were followed by maintenance nivolumab.

The sample's treatment: randomized to nivolumab then ipilimumab (arm A) or the reverse (arm B). The clonotype was recovered from a human donor with melanoma. The sample consisted of CD8+ T cells sorted from blood (inferred from file names), taken from a patient given nivolumab and ipilimumab in sequence.

CDR3 bases: TGCAGCGTTGAAGGGGGGACTAGCGGGAGCAATGAGCAGTTCTTC. Protein sequence: CSVEGGTSGSNEQFF. The genes are TRBV29-1 and TRBJ2-1; TRBD2 aligns across 14 bases. Germline V gene lookup returns CDR1 SQVTM and CDR2 ANQGSEA. V lost 1 base and J lost 6; bases outside the gene matches: 2. There are 15 residues in the CDR3.